This record looks at one TCR beta chain sequence and its context. The recently defined diagnostic criteria for definite or probable disease were met by the Susac syndrome patients. TEMRA cells were FACS-enriched, while CD8+ and CD4+ T cells were negatively isolated. The length of the CDR3 is 13 residues. V was shortened by 5 bases and J by 4 bases, with 11 bases between the two germline ends. Germline V gives CDR1 SGHAT, CDR2 FQNNGV. After extraction with the RNeasy kit, 0.5 to 1 ug of the RNA was reverse transcribed using random hexamers. Amplification of TCR beta CDR3 used immunoSEQ multiplex PCR across 54 Vbeta and 13 Jbeta. TCRdb processed the immunoSEQ multiplex PCR reads anew with MiXCR; each CDR3 protein has one entry. Of under 300,000 distinct CDR3 sequences in the sample, almost 97% were seen once. This sample stems from a study of CD8 T cells in Susac syndrome.

Sequencing was carried out using CD4+ T cells from PBMCs. The receptor's source is a human donor with Susac syndrome. The chain employs TRBV11-2 and TRBJ1-2; the D is unclear. CDR3 DNA sequence: TGTGCCAGCAGCCCCGAGGAAGCCTATGGCTACACCTTC. Translating it yields CASSPEEAYGYTF.